These 32 T cell receptor beta chains came from one sample sequenced in a study of control samples from healthy donors and cancer patients. Sequenced by immunoSEQ multiplex PCR; TCRdb stores in-frame clones only, minus some. In the table there are more than 85,000 clones, more than 75% of which are singletons. Sequenced material: PBMCs. These receptors were taken from a woman aged 55-69 years with lung cancer.

This chain uses TRBV28 with TRBJ1-5; a possible D gene is TRBD1 (5 bases). Germline assignment: CDR1 MDHEN and CDR2 SYDVKM. This CDR3 contains 15 residues. Trimming took 3 bases from V and 3 from J, leaving 12 bases between them. Written as DNA, the CDR3 is TGTGCCAGCAGTTTCGTGCGGGACCTCAATCAGCCCCAGCATTTT. Translating it yields CASSFVRDLNQPQHF.

The chain uses TRBV6-2 or TRBV6-3 and TRBJ2-7; D is unclear. CDR1 and CDR2 from the germline V gene are MNHEY and SVGEGT. This CDR3 is built from 14 residues. Trimming removed 0 bases at V and 3 bases at J, with 9 bases between. This CDR3 is CASSYSSAGYEQYF. CDR3 DNA: TGTGCCAGCAGTTACTCGTCGGCAGGCTACGAGCAGTACTTC.

The chain is built from TRBV7-6 and TRBJ2-2; 10 bases are shared with TRBD2. The J segment lost 5 bases and the V segment lost 1 base, leaving 1 base of the junction unmatched. Germline V gene lookup returns CDR1 SGHVS and CDR2 FNYEAQ. CDR3 length equals 15 residues. The CDR3 DNA reads TGTGCCAGCAGCTTAGGAGCGGGGGGGACCGGGGAGCTGTTTTTT. Translating it yields CASSLGAGGTGELFF.

The J gene is TRBJ1-1, the V gene TRBV29-1, with D perhaps matching TRBD1 (6 bases). V gave up 3 bases and J gave up 1 base, with 15 bases separating them. Germline lookup yields CDR1 SQVTM and CDR2 ANQGSEA. This CDR3 region has 15 residues. CDR3 region: CSVEGAGGPNTEAFF. The CDR3 nucleotides are TGCAGCGTTGAGGGGGCCGGGGGGCCGAACACTGAAGCTTTCTTT.

The chain couples TRBV5-1 to TRBJ2-7; D uncertain. The ends were cut back, 4 bases at V and 3 bases at J, with 23 bases in the middle. Germline assignment: CDR1 SGHRS and CDR2 YFSETQ. The CDR3 runs to 17 residues. The CDR3 region has the DNA TGCGCCAGCAGCAGAACAATGGGCCGACCTGAAGGCTACGAGCAGTACTTC. Translated, it gives CASSRTMGRPEGYEQYF.

This chain connects TRBV2 to TRBJ2-1; TRBD1 is a possible D gene (6 bases). Trimming removed 8 bases at V and 6 bases at J, with 8 bases between. This CDR3 contains 11 residues. CDR1 and CDR2 from the germline V gene are SNHLY and FYNNEI. CDR3 nucleotides: TGTGCCAGCGACAGGCGCAATGAGCAGTTCTTC. Encoded protein: CASDRRNEQFF.

V and J are TRBV4-1 and TRBJ1-4; no firm D call. V lost 5 bases and J lost 3, with 7 bases in between. Looked up from germline, CDR1 is MGHRA and CDR2 is YSYEKL. The CDR3 contains 13 residues. Written as DNA, the CDR3 is TGCGCCAGCAGCTTAGGACCTAATGAAAAACTGTTTTTT. Residues: CASSLGPNEKLFF.

CDR3 residues: CSVVRGRGLEDTQYF. In DNA form, the CDR3 reads TGCAGCGTGGTCCGGGGCAGGGGGCTGGAAGATACGCAGTATTTT. V and J are TRBV29-1 and TRBJ2-3; TRBD1 matches 8 bases. CDR1 SQVTM and CDR2 ANQGSEA come from the germline V gene. The CDR3 totals 15 residues. J gave up 5 bases and V 6 bases, and 13 bases lay outside the gene matches.

This clone has just one count. The CDR3 loop reads CASSLRGADTEAFF. The CDR3 DNA follows: TGTGCCAGCAGCTTGAGGGGGGCGGACACTGAAGCTTTCTTT. V gene TRBV5-4 combines with J gene TRBJ1-1, with D possibly TRBD1 on 6 matching bases. Between the trimmed V and J ends, which lost 1 base and 3 bases, there was a span of 10 bases. CDR3 length: 14 residues. Germline-derived CDR1 and CDR2 are SGHNT and YYREEE (reference sequence).

The chain has TRBV9 and TRBJ1-4; 7 nucleotides align to TRBD1. Germline trimming cut 3 bases from V and 6 bases from J; bases unmatched to any gene: 8. Germline loops: CDR1 SGDLS, CDR2 YYNGEE. This CDR3 contains 15 residues. The CDR3 protein is CASSDDRDSDEKLFF. The CDR3 nucleotides are TGTGCCAGCAGCGATGACAGGGACTCGGATGAAAAACTGTTTTTT.

In its sample, this clone was seen once. The CDR3, as DNA: TGTGCCAGCAGCGCCAGGACAGGGTCAAACCTTTATGGCTACACCTTC. Protein sequence: CASSARTGSNLYGYTF. The J gene is TRBJ1-2, the V gene TRBV9; the match to TRBD1 covers 8 bases. Losses at the gene ends were 3 bases for V and 5 bases for J; bases not matched to a gene: 12. CDR3 size: 16 residues. Germline values: CDR1 SGDLS, CDR2 YYNGEE.

The chain has TRBV5-5 and TRBJ2-7; no firm D call. V was trimmed by 0 bases and J by 2 bases, leaving 9 bases between them. Germline V CDR1 and CDR2: SGHKS, YYEKEE (reference sequence). The CDR3 covers 14 residues. CDR3 sequence reads: CASSLANGPYEQYF. The DNA of the CDR3 is TGTGCCAGCAGCTTGGCCAACGGACCCTACGAGCAGTACTTC.

This sequence joins TRBV6-6 and TRBJ2-7; a weak D match, TRBD2 (6 bases). Trimming left V 6 bases short and J 4 bases short, with 22 bases between. Germline-derived CDR1 and CDR2 are MNHNY and SVGAGI (reference sequence). The CDR3 covers 16 residues. The CDR3 DNA reads TGTGCCAGCAGGCTGGACACCGGGGGTGGGACTTACGAGCAGTACTTC. Protein product: CASRLDTGGGTYEQYF.

The V gene is TRBV5-1, the J gene TRBJ2-7, with D perhaps matching TRBD2 (6 bases). Germline CDR1 SGHRS, CDR2 YFSETQ. The length of the CDR3 is 14 residues. The V end lost 4 bases, the J end lost 0 bases, and 11 bases lay between the germline ends. CDR3 amino acids: CASSTGGFSYEQYF. CDR3 nucleotide sequence: TGCGCCAGCAGCACCGGGGGTTTCTCCTACGAGCAGTACTTC.

The genes are TRBV2 and TRBJ1-2, with a tentative D call TRBD1 (6 bases). This CDR3 has 14 amino acids. The V end was cut by 4 bases, the J end by 6 bases, with 15 bases between. CDR1 is SNHLY, CDR2 FYNNEI, per germline. The CDR3 sequence: CASSVRTAGHGYTF. The DNA for the CDR3 is TGTGCCAGCAGTGTCAGGACAGCTGGACATGGCTACACCTTC.

V is TRBV5-1 and J is TRBJ1-6, with D possibly TRBD1 on 6 matching bases. Trimming removed 3 bases at V and 5 bases at J, with 12 bases between. The CDR3 has 15 amino acids. The germline gives CDR1 SGHRS, CDR2 YFSETQ. The CDR3 DNA reads TGCGCCAGCAGCTGGACACAGGGTAATAATTCACCCCTCCACTTT. Amino acids: CASSWTQGNNSPLHF.

The chain joins TRBV2 to TRBJ1-2; 7 positions match TRBD1. J lost 8 bases, V lost 2 bases, and 11 bases had no gene match. The CDR3 consists of 15 residues. Germline-derived CDR1 and CDR2 are SNHLY and FYNNEI. The CDR3 nucleotides read TGTGCCAGCAGTGAATCATTTTTAGGGGGCGAAGGCTACACCTTC. Encoded protein: CASSESFLGGEGYTF.

The CDR3 DNA follows: TGTGCCAGCAGCTTTCTAGCGGGGGGGCCGAATGAGCAGTTCTTC. It specifies CASSFLAGGPNEQFF. The chain has TRBV7-6 and TRBJ2-1; 12 bases agree with TRBD2. The junction had 4 bases not matched to a gene; V was cut back by 3 bases and J by 7 bases. Germline V CDR1 and CDR2: SGHVS, FNYEAQ. The CDR3 is made up of 15 amino acids.

J is TRBJ1-5 and V is TRBV6-4; D unresolved. Germline V CDR1 and CDR2: MRHNA, SNTAGT. V was shortened by 8 bases and J by 4 bases, with 24 bases between the two germline ends. The CDR3 runs 17 residues. Here the CDR3 reads CASDVSDRAEGNQPQHF. CDR3 DNA: TGTGCCAGCGACGTTTCTGATCGGGCGGAGGGAAATCAGCCCCAGCATTTT.

The V call is TRBV7-2, the J call TRBJ1-6; 7 positions agree with TRBD1. CDR3 size: 17 residues. The ends lost 1 base at V and 7 bases at J; junction bases unmatched: 10. Germline V lookup: CDR1 SGHTA, CDR2 FQGNSA. CDR3 bases: TGTGCCAGCAGCTTAGGGCGCGGAGGGGGCGCGAATTCACCCCTCCACTTT. This encodes CASSLGRGGGANSPLHF.

The V call is TRBV9, the J call TRBJ1-2; 10 nucleotides align to TRBD1. This CDR3 contains 15 residues. Germline trimming cut 3 bases from V and 3 bases from J; bases unmatched to any gene: 5. Germline CDR1 is SGDLS and CDR2 is YYNGEE. The CDR3 here is CASSATGGADYGYTF. CDR3 nucleotide sequence: TGTGCCAGCAGCGCGACAGGGGGCGCGGACTATGGCTACACCTTC. Looking up the rest from reference TRBV9 and TRBJ1-2 gives the full variable domain: DSGVTQTPKHLITATGQRVTLRCSPRSGDLSVYWYQQSLDQGLQFLIQYYNGEERAKGNILERFSAQQFPDLHSELNLSSLELGDSALYFCASSATGGADYGYTFGSGTRLTVV.

Turning to this clone: Other nucleotide sequences from this sample produce the same CDR3. This chain joins TRBV24-1 and TRBJ1-2; D possibly corresponds to TRBD1 (5 bases). The CDR3 runs 13 residues. Germline-derived CDR1 and CDR2 are KGHDR and SFDVKD. V was trimmed by 3 bases and J by 7 bases, leaving 11 bases between them. DNA for the CDR3: TGTGCCACCAGTGATGGGGGGATAGGTGGCTACACCTTC. Its protein product is CATSDGGIGGYTF.

The chain employs TRBV25-1 and TRBJ1-1; a possible D gene is TRBD1 (6 bases). The CDR3 is 14 residues long. V shed 4 bases and J shed 0 bases, with 9 bases lying between them. From germline, CDR1 is MGHDK and CDR2 SYGVNS. The CDR3 DNA reads as TGTGCCAGCAGTGTTACAGGGTTGAACACTGAAGCTTTCTTT. Translation: CASSVTGLNTEAFF.

This clone was found once. This chain joins TRBV7-9 and TRBJ1-2; D is unclear. V was shortened by 4 bases and J by 6 bases, with 9 bases between the two germline ends. Germline assignment: CDR1 SEHNR and CDR2 FQNEAQ (reference sequence). The CDR3 is made up of 12 amino acids. CDR3 bases: TGTGCCAGCAGCTATGGGGTGGATGGCTACACCTTC. This codes for CASSYGVDGYTF.

The genes are TRBV18 and TRBJ1-1, with D perhaps TRBD1 (6 bases). Germline CDR1 reads KGHSH; CDR2 reads LQKENI. V was cut by 3 bases and J by 6 bases, with 17 bases left in between. There are 15 residues in the CDR3. The CDR3 reads CASSPRPPGGSEAFF. Written as DNA, the CDR3 is TGTGCCAGCTCACCTCGACCACCGGGGGGCTCTGAAGCTTTCTTT.

This chain uses TRBV6-4 with TRBJ2-1; the D gene is possibly TRBD1 (6 bases). The V and J ends lost 6 bases and 2 bases respectively, with 23 bases between them. Germline assignment: CDR1 MRHNA and CDR2 SNTAGT. CDR3 length: 18 residues. DNA of the CDR3: TGTGCCAGCAGCGAATCCCACAGGGAATATTTAACCTACAATGAGCAGTTCTTC. Translation: CASSESHREYLTYNEQFF.

The chain combines TRBV19 with TRBJ2-7, with D unclear. The CDR3 runs to 12 residues. V was pared by 5 bases and J by 4 bases, with 9 bases between. Germline CDR1 reads LNHDA; CDR2 reads SQIVND (reference sequence). The CDR3 DNA follows: TGTGCCAGTAGTGAAGGGTCGTACGAGCAGTACTTC. It yields the protein CASSEGSYEQYF.

The V call is TRBV18, the J call TRBJ2-6; D is perhaps TRBD1 (5 bases). The CDR3 is 16 residues long. V was shortened by 4 bases and J by 1 base, with 11 bases between the two germline ends. CDR1 is KGHSH and CDR2 is LQKENI in the germline V gene. The CDR3 DNA follows: TGTGCCAGCTCACTGCAAGGGGCATCTGGGGCCAACGTCCTGACTTTC. Its protein is CASSLQGASGANVLTF.

This chain links TRBV10-3 with TRBJ2-3; perhaps TRBD1 as D (5 bases). This CDR3 contains 19 residues. Trimming pared 0 bases from V and 3 bases from J, leaving 22 bases between. Germline lookup yields CDR1 ENHRY and CDR2 SYGVKD. Here the CDR3 reads CAISESFLKGPKVTDTQYF. DNA of the CDR3: TGTGCCATCAGTGAGTCCTTTTTAAAGGGGCCAAAGGTGACAGATACGCAGTATTTT.

The chain joins TRBV11-1 to TRBJ2-1, with 10 bases lining up with TRBD2. With 1 base clipped from V and 7 bases from J, the junction kept 7 bases outside the gene matches. The CDR3 runs 16 residues. Germline V gives CDR1 SGHAT, CDR2 FQDESV (reference sequence). The CDR3 bases are TGTGCCAGCAGCTTAGATGGAGCGGGGGGGTTTAATGAGCAGTTCTTC. Residues: CASSLDGAGGFNEQFF.

The rearrangement links TRBV19 to TRBJ1-1; possible D gene TRBD1, 6 bases. In germline, CDR1 is LNHDA, CDR2 SQIVND (reference sequence). CDR3 length: 13 amino acids. The V gene lost 7 bases and the J gene lost 1 base, with 10 bases spanning the gap. The CDR3 coding sequence is TGTGCCAGTATGTGGACAGAGAACACTGAAGCTTTCTTT. It translates to CASMWTENTEAFF.

The J gene is TRBJ1-5, the V gene TRBV30, with TRBD1 as a possible D gene (5 bases). V lost 2 bases, J lost 2 bases, and 13 bases lay in between. The CDR3 has 15 residues. Germline CDR1 GTSNPN, CDR2 SVGIG (reference sequence). CDR3: CAWSWGGKGNQPQHF. The CDR3 DNA is TGTGCCTGGAGTTGGGGGGGAAAAGGCAATCAGCCCCAGCATTTT.